This T cell receptor beta chain stems from a study of cytomegalovirus exposure and HLA in healthy donors. Whole-study results and caveats: CMV antigen specificity of a few CMV-associated chains was confirmed in vitro. Accurate HLA-A and HLA-B prediction from TCR beta sequences was reported for most subjects. As a later analysis showed, a missense DCLRE1C variant was linked to trimming of TCR beta V- and J-genes.

Trimming pared 5 bases from V and 7 bases from J, leaving 12 bases between. Germline V CDR1 and CDR2: SEHNR, FQNEAQ (reference sequence). CDR3 length: 13 amino acids. 13 Jbeta primers and 60 Vbeta primers were used for the PCR. Data came from immunoSEQ multiplex PCR; TCRdb stores just in-frame clones and leaves some out. In the table there are some 110,000 clones, approximately 80% of which are singletons. Note on this clone: Its antigen is still unknown.

This TCR was sampled from a man aged 30 to 45 in good health and CMV-seronegative. The chain uses TRBV7-9 and TRBJ1-5; D uncertain. Sequencing was performed on PBMCs. CDR3 in DNA: TGTGCCAGCAGCCGCGAGGGTAAGCAGCCCCAGCATTTT. Its translation: CASSREGKQPQHF.